This record looks at one TCR beta chain sequence and its context. One junction end disagrees with the germline gene, perhaps due to a read error. The data were obtained in a study of blood T cells in healthy people across ages. Germline V gene lookup returns CDR1 DFQATT and CDR2 SNEGSKA (reference sequence). The CDR3 totals 15 residues. Combining a sample-barcoded 5' primer with a J-beta primer mix, a second PCR ran for roughly 6 to 11 cycles. TCRdb recomputed calls from the 5' RACE reads with MiXCR, one row per CDR3 protein. This table has under 800,000 distinct CDR3 sequences, around 20% appearing once.

This sequence originates from a man in his 70s in good health. Material: blood. The V gene is TRBV20-1, the J gene TRBJ2-7, with TRBD2 identical over 8 bases. CDR3 loop: CSAPNAGGPVYEQYF. The CDR3 DNA sequence: TGTAGTGCCCCAAATGCGGGAGGCCCTGTCTACGAGCAGTACTTC.